This T cell receptor (beta chain) appears in the sequencing data of a study of blood T cells in healthy people across ages. V dropped 0 bases and J dropped 7 bases, with 13 bases sitting between them. Looked up from germline, CDR1 is LNHNV and CDR2 is YYDKDF (reference sequence). This CDR3 spans 15 amino acids. Remarks on this clonotype: A much larger clone is a single base away; this may be a read error.

A sample-barcoded 5' primer and a J-beta primer mix were used in a second PCR of roughly 7 to 11 cycles. Any given sample supplied a minimum of 3 million CDR3-containing paired-end reads. TCRdb fed the 5' RACE reads into MiXCR, producing one record per CDR3 protein. In the table there are about 1,500,000 distinct CDR3 sequences, roughly 30% of which are singletons. Sequencing was performed on blood. This TCR came from a woman between 25 and 40 years old in good health. The rearrangement joins TRBV15 to TRBJ2-1; tentatively, D is TRBD1 or TRBD2 (5 bases each). For the CDR3, the DNA is TGTGCCACCAGCAGAGATCGAGGGACCAATAATGAGCAGTTCTTC. Its translation: CATSRDRGTNNEQFF.